This paragraph covers one T cell receptor (beta chain) sequence. Its target antigen remains unknown. No base quality information exists; no much larger clone differs at one position. Healthy HIV-negative adults with no recently reported acute infections or vaccinations were included as donors. Every donor was a Caucasian adult residing in Nashville, Tennessee, USA. The CD8 memory samples were a combination of magnetically selected CD45RO+ cells and CCR7-negative CD45RA+ effector memory (TemRA) cells. Blood was obtained by leukapheresis, after which PBMCs were separated by Ficoll-Histopaque density gradient centrifugation and cryopreserved in liquid nitrogen vapor phase. Analytical flow cytometry was used to check the purity and quantity of each magnetically sorted T cell population. From each sorted fraction, genomic DNA was isolated and quantified by UV absorbance on a Nanodrop 2000c. The data originate from a study of shared clonotypes between healthy human individuals (dated by TCRdb to the early 2020s). Some background on the complete study: The cohort included three men and a couple of women between 18 and 49 years of age. For each donor, CD4 naive and CD4 memory were each run on three plates, CD8 naive on two plates, and CD8 memory on one plate. To estimate repertoire size and how much clonotype sharing occurs between individuals, the study deeply sequenced the blood TCR repertoires of roughly 5 healthy adults. Libraries were prepared and TCR repertoires were sequenced by different laboratories using diverse techniques, in order to increase sequencing depth and limit assay-specific biases. Each donor's leukapheresis produced roughly between roughly 0.94 and 9.5 billion PBMCs.

What the authors observed across the whole study: Sampling was restricted to blood, and TCR repertoires in tissues likely differ from the TCR repertoires found in blood. Even with the large sequencing depth, rarefaction of the sorted-subset datasets indicated that sequencing was incomplete. Higher generation probabilities were observed for clonotypes shared by all four sorted-subset donors than for non-shared clonotypes. The genetic and exposure-history diversity represented was limited by the small number of donors. Naive subsets generally had larger estimated clonotype richness than memory subsets. Sharing across a handful of donors was observed for about 5% of naive CD4, over 3% of naive CD8, about 2.3% of memory CD4, and around 0.44% of memory CD8 clonotypes. Pairwise subsampling led to the expectation that sequencing depth would affect the degree of clonotype sharing among donors.

Using the deep immunoSEQ assay, TCR CDR3 regions were amplified from genomic DNA by multiplex PCR. Genomic DNA extracted from each cell subset was distributed evenly over all wells of several immunoSEQ 96-well plates, and each plate served as one replicate. For sorted subsets, 150 to 250 ng of genomic DNA, equivalent to roughly 33,000 T cell genomes, went into each replicate PCR. The purified libraries were quantified using a Qubit 3.0 fluorometer, sized with a Bioanalyzer 2100, and then quantified again using the KAPA Library Quantification kit. Every immunoSEQ 96-well plate was sequenced on a dedicated single-read 150-cycle Illumina NextSeq 550 flow cell. The authors' pipeline ran thus. Because the immunoSEQ output held only junctional sequences and lacked quality scores, the filtering could not match the filtering applied to full-length reads. Sequences were annotated with PyIR, a Python wrapper for IgBLAST v1.9, using IMGT germline references to assign V/J genes and CDR3. Reads were removed for weak V/J assignments (E-value above 1e-6), missing CDR3, stop codons, out-of-frame junctions, or ambiguous translated residues. A V3J clonotype was defined by an identical inferred V gene, J gene, and CDR3 amino acid sequence. To compute the percentage overlap between repertoires, the number of shared unique clonotypes was divided by the size of the smaller repertoire. Repertoire richness was assessed with RTK rarefaction, the Chao1 estimator, and Recon v2.1 estimates of unobserved clonotypes. OLGA was used to compute generation probabilities for all TCRbeta clonotypes that the gDNA method yielded from four donors. The immuneACCESS repertoire file appears here via TCRdb, limited to in-frame rearrangements. These files lack a portion of the clones; in checked studies, under half of the deficit traces to unresolved V genes, and the cause of the others is not known. V and J calls and clone size are as listed in that table; D and trimming were resolved from the DNA. The sample table records roughly 700,000 clones; 90% of these occur just once. The top ten hold 30% to 35% of the sample.

This receptor was taken from a man younger than 30 in good health. Some clones in this sample may be carry-over from other donors' samples. Material: memory CD8+ T cells from PBMCs. The sample's cell subset or site, from its label and the paper: CD45RO+ cells pooled with CCR7-negative TemRA cells.

The CDR3 protein sequence reads: CASRLQGVQFF. The nucleotides are TGTGCCAGCAGACTACAGGGAGTGCAGTTCTTC. The chain uses TRBV11-2 and TRBJ2-1, with TRBD1 tentatively as D gene (6 bases match). In the germline V gene, CDR1 corresponds to SGHAT and CDR2 to FQNNGV. Cut back by 6 bases and 12 bases, the V and J ends lie 12 bases apart. Reading from cysteine to phenylalanine, the CDR3 counts 11 amino acids. Kept here is only the CDR3 DNA, which spans 33 bases and is read in frame from base 1.